Sequencing of this T cell receptor beta chain was carried out in a study of naive and memory T cell subsets. Germline loops: CDR1 SGHKS, CDR2 YYEKEE (reference sequence). The CDR3 runs 17 residues. Trimming cost V 3 bases and J 0 bases; bases outside gene matches: 10. Four PCR rounds used nested alpha and beta constant region primers plus the SP2 primer. MiXCR was run by TCRdb on the 5' RACE reads, yielding one entry per CDR3 protein. This table has more than 50,000 distinct CDR3 sequences, roughly 6.7% appearing once. This clonotype has more than one count but fewer than ten. A UMI-containing oligonucleotide was joined by 3' ligation to the TCR cDNA template. RNA was extracted from 2 to 3 ml of whole blood of healthy adults.

The clonotype originates from a male donor in good health. The rearrangement joins TRBV5-5 to TRBJ1-1; 8 bases are a match to TRBD1. The CDR3 reads CASSYGGTGFMNTEAFF. CDR3 DNA: TGTGCCAGCAGCTACGGCGGGACAGGCTTTATGAACACTGAAGCTTTCTTT.